Listed below are T cell receptor beta chains from one sample, sequenced in a study of CD8+ T cells in alopecia areata. TCRdb's copy holds only in-frame clones and misses some; the assay was immunoSEQ multiplex PCR. The data show 110,000 to 150,000 clones, around 50% seen once. The source was CD8+ T cells sorted from blood, collected at week 4, from a patient treated with tofacitinib. The receptors shown here come from a human donor with alopecia areata. Each CDR3 is given with its conserved first and last residue. A D gene is named only where the DNA matches it firmly. Some rows have no size entry. The others give once, few or many, or a class for an expanded clone.

j_gene | abundance | d_gene | v_gene | CDR3aa | CDR3nt
TRBJ2-5 | NA | NA | TRBV15 | CATSSTRGLGTQYF | TGTGCCACCAGCAGTACAAGAGGGTTAGGGACCCAGTACTTC
TRBJ2-1 | NA | NA | TRBV29-1 | CSVAGPSYNEQFF | TGCAGCGTTGCCGGCCCTTCCTACAATGAGCAGTTCTTC
TRBJ1-1 | NA | NA | TRBV4-2 | CASSRGLGRGGTEAFF | TGTGCCAGCAGCCGAGGTCTTGGGCGGGGGGGCACTGAAGCTTTCTTT
TRBJ2-5 | NA | TRBD1 | TRBV7-3 | CASSLGTGGKTQYF | TGTGCCAGCAGTTTGGGGACAGGAGGAAAGACCCAGTACTTC
TRBJ2-5 | NA | NA | TRBV25-1 | CASHGETQYF | TGTGCCAGCCACGGAGAGACCCAGTACTTC
TRBJ2-1 | few | TRBD1 | TRBV29-1 | CSVAGQAASEQFF | TGCAGCGTCGCGGGACAGGCGGCGTCCGAGCAGTTCTTC
TRBJ2-5 | NA | TRBD1 | TRBV7-8 | CASSLDRGETQYF | TGTGCCAGCAGCTTGGACAGGGGGGAGACCCAGTACTTC
TRBJ2-5 | few | NA | TRBV5-1 | CASSLDPSEETQYF | TGCGCCAGCAGCTTGGATCCTAGCGAGGAGACCCAGTACTTC
TRBJ1-2 | few | TRBD1 | TRBV4-3 | CASSPTRTGNGYTF | TGCGCCAGCAGCCCCACCCGGACAGGGAATGGCTACACCTTC
TRBJ2-5 | once | NA | TRBV2 | CASSGGEETQYF | TGTGCCAGCAGTGGAGGGGAAGAGACCCAGTACTTC
TRBJ2-7 | NA | TRBD1 | TRBV13 | CASSPTGTGAYEQYF | TGTGCCAGCAGCCCCACCGGGACAGGCGCCTACGAGCAGTACTTC
TRBJ2-3 | NA | NA | TRBV30 | CAWGHTLSTDTQYF | TGTGCCTGGGGCCACACCTTGAGCACAGATACGCAGTATTTT
TRBJ2-1 | NA | TRBD2 | TRBV30 | CAWSVLAGVGEQFF | TGTGCCTGGAGTGTCCTAGCGGGGGTTGGTGAGCAGTTCTTC
TRBJ1-3 | NA | NA | TRBV30 | CAWRELIRADHSSGNTIYF | TGTGCCTGGAGAGAGCTAATCCGGGCCGATCACTCTTCTGGAAACACCATATATTTT
TRBJ2-1 | NA | TRBD1 | TRBV14 | CASSQDRGGNYNEQFF | TGTGCCAGCAGCCAAGATAGAGGGGGCAATTACAATGAGCAGTTCTTC
TRBJ1-2 | NA | NA | TRBV11-2 | CASSLPGQGKRGYTF | TGTGCCAGCAGCTTGCCGGGCCAGGGGAAACGTGGCTACACCTTC
TRBJ2-2 | NA | NA | TRBV4-1 | CASSRGGVPGELFF | TGCGCCAGCAGCCGAGGGGGGGTCCCCGGGGAGCTGTTTTTT
TRBJ1-2 | NA | NA | TRBV29-1 | CSAIAGTSVGYTF | TGCAGCGCTATTGCCGGGACAAGTGTTGGCTACACCTTC
TRBJ2-2 | NA | NA | TRBV4-1 | CASSFLGGSGELFF | TGCGCCAGCAGTTTTCTCGGGGGATCGGGGGAGCTGTTTTTT
TRBJ1-2 | once | NA | TRBV27 | CASSLGGYYGYTF | TGTGCCAGCAGTTTGGGGGGGTACTATGGCTACACCTTC
TRBJ1-2 | NA | NA | TRBV27 | CASSSPARDGYGYTF | TGTGCCAGCAGTTCGCCGGCCCGGGACGGCTATGGCTACACCTTC
TRBJ1-6 | few | TRBD1 | TRBV9 | CASSVGQGGSPLHF | TGTGCCAGCAGCGTAGGACAGGGCGGTTCACCCCTCCACTTT
TRBJ1-2 | NA | NA | TRBV11-2 | CASSLADRNYGYTF | TGTGCCAGCAGCTTAGCTGACAGGAACTATGGCTACACCTTC
TRBJ2-1 | few | NA | TRBV10-2 | CASSDPSSYNEQFF | TGCGCCAGCAGTGACCCCAGCTCCTACAATGAGCAGTTCTTC
TRBJ1-2 | NA | NA | TRBV4-1 | CASSQEGRAFRGYTF | TGCGCCAGCAGCCAAGAGGGCAGGGCTTTTCGTGGCTACACCTTC
TRBJ1-4 | NA | NA | TRBV4-3 | CASSQHPRDREKLFF | TGCGCCAGCAGCCAACACCCCAGGGATCGCGAAAAACTGTTTTTT
TRBJ1-4 | NA | NA | TRBV30 | CAWSVMMGFDEKLFF | TGTGCCTGGAGTGTAATGATGGGGTTTGATGAAAAACTGTTTTTT
TRBJ1-2 | few | NA | TRBV6-5 | CASSYSEGPYGYTF | TGTGCCAGCAGTTACTCGGAGGGGCCCTATGGCTACACCTTC
TRBJ2-2 | NA | NA | TRBV27 | CASADANTGELFF | TGTGCCAGTGCTGACGCTAACACCGGGGAGCTGTTTTTT
TRBJ1-5 | once | NA | TRBV5-6 | CASSLYEQPQHF | TGTGCCAGCAGCTTGTATGAACAGCCCCAGCATTTT
TRBJ2-2 | NA | NA | TRBV9 | CASSFRALSTGELFF | TGTGCCAGCAGCTTCCGGGCCCTCAGTACCGGGGAGCTGTTTTTT
TRBJ2-3 | NA | TRBD1 | TRBV4-1 | CASSQRTGITDTQYF | TGCGCCAGCAGCCAGCGGACAGGGATTACAGATACGCAGTATTTT
TRBJ2-7 | NA | TRBD1 | TRBV29-1 | CSVEDPSGQGASYEQYF | TGCAGCGTTGAAGATCCTTCGGGACAGGGGGCCAGTTACGAGCAGTACTTC
TRBJ1-2 | NA | NA | TRBV30 | CAWKGALYGYTF | TGTGCCTGGAAAGGAGCCCTCTATGGCTACACCTTC
TRBJ2-6 | NA | NA | TRBV30 | CAWTGANVLTF | TGTGCCTGGACTGGGGCCAACGTCCTGACTTTC
TRBJ1-1 | few | TRBD1 | TRBV4-1 | CASSEGTGYEAFF | TGCGCCAGCAGCGAAGGGACAGGCTACGAAGCTTTCTTT
TRBJ1-1 | NA | NA | TRBV5-4 | CASSLGKGPEAFF | TGTGCCAGCAGCTTGGGTAAAGGGCCGGAAGCTTTCTTT
TRBJ1-5 | NA | NA | TRBV27 | CASSFGVNQPQHF | TGTGCCAGCAGTTTCGGGGTCAATCAGCCCCAGCATTTT
TRBJ2-1 | few | NA | TRBV10-3 | CAISESEVNEQFF | TGTGCCATCAGTGAGTCAGAGGTAAATGAGCAGTTCTTC
TRBJ1-1 | NA | TRBD1 | TRBV7-3 | CASRATGRNTEAFF | TGTGCCAGCAGGGCGACAGGGCGGAACACTGAAGCTTTCTTT